This passage covers 5 T cell receptor beta chains from one sample sequenced in a study of T cell clones after liver transplantation. Produced via immunoSEQ multiplex PCR; TCRdb's table is partial and in-frame only. This table holds roughly 62,000 clones, about 73% found once. Sample: CD4+ T cells from blood, taken at the roughly 15-month timepoint. These receptors were taken from a human patient who received a liver transplant. Some T cells may possibly be graft donor cells.

The chain has TRBV5-1 and TRBJ2-5, with TRBD2 matching 8 bases. The length of the CDR3 is 14 residues. V lost 2 bases to trimming and J lost 2 bases; unmatched junction nucleotides: 2. The germline V gene has CDR1 SGHRS and CDR2 YFSETQ. CDR3 amino acids: CASSFGTRQETQYF. CDR3 sequence (DNA): TGCGCCAGCAGCTTTGGGACTAGACAAGAGACCCAGTACTTC.

To note about this clone: Additional DNA sequences in this sample encode the identical CDR3. This sequence joins TRBV7-9 and TRBJ1-1, with 10 bases lining up with TRBD1. V shed 3 bases, J shed 3 bases, and the junction held 1 base outside the gene matches. Germline loops: CDR1 SEHNR, CDR2 FQNEAQ (reference sequence). This CDR3 has 14 residues. CDR3 in amino acids: CASSFGQGDTEAFF. The CDR3 DNA reads TGTGCCAGCAGCTTTGGACAGGGGGACACTGAAGCTTTCTTT.

The chain carries TRBV29-1 and TRBJ2-3; 8 positions match TRBD2. Germline values: CDR1 SQVTM, CDR2 ANQGSEA. The CDR3 is 17 amino acids. V dropped 4 bases and J dropped 5; count of bases not matched to a gene: 17. The CDR3 DNA sequence: TGCAGCGTTGGGGGCGGCATAGCGGGGCACCAAGGAGATACGCAGTATTTT. Translation: CSVGGGIAGHQGDTQYF.

The chain uses TRBV5-6 and TRBJ1-1; D unclear. The CDR3 length is 17 residues. CDR1 is SGHDT, CDR2 YYEEEE, per germline. V was clipped by 3 bases and J by 4 bases, with 22 bases between them. The CDR3 reads CASSSSASGYVVTEAFF. DNA of the CDR3: TGTGCCAGCAGCTCTTCCGCGTCTGGGTACGTGGTCACTGAAGCTTTCTTT.

This clone was counted a single time. The chain uses TRBV5-6 and TRBJ2-1; TRBD2 matches at 11 bases. The CDR3 is made up of 14 amino acids. CDR1 and CDR2 (germline): SGHDT, YYEEEE. With V trimmed by 0 bases and J by 9 bases, 2 bases remained unmatched. CDR3 sequence reads: CASSLAGTSGEQFF. As DNA, the CDR3 is TGTGCCAGCAGCTTGGCCGGGACTAGCGGTGAGCAGTTCTTC.